A selection of T cell receptor beta chains follows, all from one sample in a study of cytomegalovirus exposure and HLA in healthy donors. Produced via immunoSEQ multiplex PCR; TCRdb's table is partial and in-frame only. The data contain hundreds of thousands of clones, more than 75% of them singletons. Sequencing was performed on PBMCs. These receptor sequences come from a girl aged 2-9 years in good health and CMV-seronegative. The CDR3 runs from the conserved cysteine through the conserved F or W. The D gene is left open where the match is weak. Size values are once, few and many counts, or a class for expanded clones, and some rows have none.

TRBJ2-2,-,TRBV7-6,-,CASSPRVLNTGELFF,TGTGCCAGCAGCCCCAGGGTCTTGAACACCGGGGAGCTGTTTTTT
TRBJ2-7,-,TRBV6-1,-,CASSEVGRWDLYEQYF,TGTGCCAGCAGTGAAGTGGGGCGATGGGATCTTTACGAGCAGTACTTC
TRBJ2-7,-,TRBV7-8,-,CASSPDRIKQYF,TGTGCCAGCAGCCCCGACAGGATCAAGCAGTACTTC
TRBJ2-5,-,TRBV10-3,TRBD1,CAINGGQGETQYF,TGTGCCATCAACGGGGGACAGGGAGAGACCCAGTACTTC
TRBJ1-6,-,TRBV6-5,-,CASSYRQFNSPLHF,TGTGCCAGCAGTTACCGCCAGTTTAATTCACCCCTCCACTTT
TRBJ2-7,-,TRBV4-1,-,CASSQPDRAYEQYF,TGCGCCAGCAGCCAACCTGACAGAGCCTACGAGCAGTACTTC
TRBJ2-7,-,TRBV6-4,TRBD2,CASPSSSGRAGAEQYF,TGTGCCAGCCCCTCTTCTAGCGGGAGGGCCGGTGCCGAGCAGTACTTC
TRBJ2-7,-,TRBV19,TRBD2,CASSPLGLAGRRTYEQYF,TGTGCCAGTAGTCCCCTGGGACTAGCGGGCCGGCGCACCTACGAGCAGTACTTC
TRBJ2-7,-,TRBV15,TRBD2,CATSMTRGATYEQYF,TGTGCCACCAGCATGACGCGGGGGGCCACCTACGAGCAGTACTTC
TRBJ2-7,-,TRBV2,TRBD1,CASSDRILGTGSEQYF,TGTGCCAGCAGTGATCGGATTCTTGGGACAGGCTCCGAGCAGTACTTC
TRBJ1-2,once,TRBV5-6,-,CASSSLAPRGYTF,TGTGCCAGCAGCTCCCTGGCACCCCGTGGCTACACCTTC
TRBJ1-5,-,TRBV18,-,CASAGRNQPQHF,TGTGCCAGCGCAGGAAGGAATCAGCCCCAGCATTTT
TRBJ1-1,few,TRBV6-5,-,CASSYRGGFTEAFF,TGTGCCAGCAGTTACCGGGGGGGCTTTACTGAAGCTTTCTTT
TRBJ2-3,-,TRBV5-4,TRBD2,CASSSAGGPDTQYF,TGTGCCAGCAGCTCAGCGGGGGGGCCGGATACGCAGTATTTT
TRBJ1-4,-,TRBV7-9,-,CASSCVRGGLGEKLFF,TGTGCCAGCAGCTGCGTTAGAGGGGGTTTAGGGGAAAAACTGTTTTTT
TRBJ2-3,-,TRBV6-5,-,CASKGGVGTDTQYF,TGTGCCAGCAAGGGGGGGGTCGGCACAGATACGCAGTATTTT
TRBJ2-2,-,TRBV5-4,TRBD2,CASSLVGTSGGWRTGELFF,TGTGCCAGCAGCTTGGTTGGGACTAGCGGGGGGTGGAGGACCGGGGAGCTGTTTTTT
TRBJ2-4,-,TRBV14,TRBD2,CASSQVRGGPLAKNIQYF,TGTGCCAGCAGCCAAGTGCGGGGGGGACCTTTAGCCAAAAACATTCAGTACTTC
TRBJ2-7,once,TRBV6-1,TRBD2,CASIRGLAGAYEQYF,TGTGCCAGCATAAGGGGACTAGCGGGGGCCTACGAGCAGTACTTC
TRBJ1-5,-,TRBV23-1,-,CASSATGTPALGWPTQPQHF,TGCGCCAGCAGCGCGACCGGGACACCCGCCCTTGGTTGGCCCACTCAGCCCCAGCATTTT
TRBJ1-1,-,TRBV5-1,-,CASSLQGNTEAFF,TGCGCCAGCAGCCTACAGGGAAACACTGAAGCTTTCTTT
TRBJ2-1,-,TRBV18,TRBD2,CASSPTLAGPYNEQFF,TGTGCCAGCTCACCAACCCTAGCGGGACCATACAATGAGCAGTTCTTC
TRBJ1-5,-,TRBV19,TRBD1,CASSRTGSGNQPQHF,TGTGCCAGTAGTCGGACAGGGTCGGGCAATCAGCCCCAGCATTTT
TRBJ2-5,-,TRBV5-5,TRBD2,CASSLAGGHWETQYF,TGTGCCAGCAGCTTAGCGGGGGGGCATTGGGAGACCCAGTACTTC
TRBJ1-5,-,TRBV19,TRBD1,CASSGTANQPQHF,TGTGCCAGTAGTGGGACAGCCAATCAGCCCCAGCATTTT
TRBJ2-5,once,TRBV5-1,-,CASSLQSGGFQETQYF,TGCGCCAGCAGCTTGCAGAGCGGTGGCTTTCAAGAGACCCAGTACTTC